The source of this T cell receptor beta chain is a study of T-cell reconstitution after alpha-beta-depleted transplantation in children. During its preparation, the TCRbeta library received unique molecular identifiers. TCRdb reprocessed the PCR reads via MiXCR and lists one record per CDR3 protein. This table has hundreds of thousands of distinct CDR3 sequences, around a sixth appearing once. Between the trimmed V and J ends, which lost 6 bases and 7 bases, there was a span of 13 bases. The CDR3 spans 13 residues. Germline V lookup: CDR1 MNHEY, CDR2 SVGAGI. This clonotype came up a few times. The source is a human donor who donated a stem cell graft to a child with acute myeloid leukemia. The rearrangement uses TRBV6-5 and TRBJ2-1; D gene uncertain. Here the sequenced sample was PBMCs from the stem cell graft donor, taken from the stem cell graft. CDR3 sequence reads: CASRYQGFNEQFF. CDR3 coding DNA: TGTGCCAGCAGATACCAAGGATTTAATGAGCAGTTCTTC.